A selection of T cell receptor beta chains follows, all from one sample in a study of blood T cell repertoires in COVID-19. The data were produced by immunoSEQ multiplex PCR, yet TCRdb's version contains in-frame clones alone and is incomplete. The sample holds about 64,000 clones; roughly 93% are singletons and the top ten take around 1.5%. Sequencing was done on a sample of peripheral blood. Receptor source: a human donor in a cohort sampled during active COVID-19. Both conserved end residues are part of each CDR3. Each record gives: CDR3 DNA, CDR3 protein, D gene, clone size, J gene, V gene. A D gene is named only where the DNA matches it firmly. Not every row has a clone size; where given, it reads once, few, many or a size class.

cdr3_nt: TGTGCCAGCAGTTTATACGGACAGCAAGGCTATGGCTACACCTTC
cdr3_aa: CASSLYGQQGYGYTF
d_call: -
clone_size: once
j_call: TRBJ1-2
v_call: TRBV28

cdr3_nt: TGTGCCAGCAGCTTACAGCCAGGGGTCTCCTACGAGCAGTACTTC
cdr3_aa: CASSLQPGVSYEQYF
d_call: -
clone_size: -
j_call: TRBJ2-7
v_call: TRBV5-6

cdr3_nt: TGCGCCAGCAGCTTGGGCTCGGGGACAGGGGATCCGTACTATGGCTACACCTTC
cdr3_aa: CASSLGSGTGDPYYGYTF
d_call: TRBD1
clone_size: once
j_call: TRBJ1-2
v_call: TRBV5-1

cdr3_nt: TGTGCCAGCAGCCCGCTGTTTACCACAGGGGGCAATCAGCCCCAGCATTTT
cdr3_aa: CASSPLFTTGGNQPQHF
d_call: TRBD1
clone_size: -
j_call: TRBJ1-5
v_call: TRBV7-2

cdr3_nt: TGTGCCAGCAGCCCACGACAGACAGATACGCAGTATTTT
cdr3_aa: CASSPRQTDTQYF
d_call: -
clone_size: -
j_call: TRBJ2-3
v_call: TRBV11-3

cdr3_nt: TGTGCCAGCAGTTTAGCTAATTATGGCTACACCTTC
cdr3_aa: CASSLANYGYTF
d_call: -
clone_size: -
j_call: TRBJ1-2
v_call: TRBV28

cdr3_nt: TGCGCCAGCAGCCAAGGGACAGGGCGGCGGAATGAGCAGTTCTTC
cdr3_aa: CASSQGTGRRNEQFF
d_call: TRBD1
clone_size: -
j_call: TRBJ2-1
v_call: TRBV4-3

cdr3_nt: TGTGCCAGCTCGTACTATTCCACAGATACGCAGTATTTT
cdr3_aa: CASSYYSTDTQYF
d_call: -
clone_size: -
j_call: TRBJ2-3
v_call: TRBV11-1

cdr3_nt: TGTGCCAGCAGCTTAGGCCTCACCCAGGGGTTCACTGAAGCTTTCTTT
cdr3_aa: CASSLGLTQGFTEAFF
d_call: -
clone_size: -
j_call: TRBJ1-1
v_call: TRBV13

cdr3_nt: TGTGCCAGCAGCTTGGTGACTAGCGGGAGGGGGGTCTCGGCAGATACGCAGTATTTT
cdr3_aa: CASSLVTSGRGVSADTQYF
d_call: TRBD2
clone_size: -
j_call: TRBJ2-3
v_call: TRBV5-4

cdr3_nt: TGCAGCGCAGGGACTCCCTACGAGCAGTACTTC
cdr3_aa: CSAGTPYEQYF
d_call: -
clone_size: once
j_call: TRBJ2-7
v_call: TRBV20-1

cdr3_nt: TGTGCCAGCAGCCAACTAGCGACAGATACGCAGTATTTT
cdr3_aa: CASSQLATDTQYF
d_call: -
clone_size: -
j_call: TRBJ2-3
v_call: TRBV4-2

cdr3_nt: TGTGCCAGTGCTGTGGGGACAGGGCTTTTTGACATTCAGTACTTC
cdr3_aa: CASAVGTGLFDIQYF
d_call: TRBD1
clone_size: -
j_call: TRBJ2-4
v_call: TRBV19

cdr3_nt: TGCGCCAGCAGCGTCCAGGGGTTAAGTGGAAACACCATATATTTT
cdr3_aa: CASSVQGLSGNTIYF
d_call: -
clone_size: -
j_call: TRBJ1-3
v_call: TRBV5-1

cdr3_nt: TGCGCCAGCAGCCGCCGACAGTTTACAGATACGCAGTATTTT
cdr3_aa: CASSRRQFTDTQYF
d_call: -
clone_size: -
j_call: TRBJ2-3
v_call: TRBV4-3

cdr3_nt: TGTGCCAGCAGGAAACAGGGGTACGAGCAGTACTTC
cdr3_aa: CASRKQGYEQYF
d_call: TRBD1
clone_size: -
j_call: TRBJ2-7
v_call: TRBV5-4

cdr3_nt: TGTGCTAGTGGGGGGATAGCGGCTCTCAATGAGCAGTTCTTC
cdr3_aa: CASGGIAALNEQFF
d_call: -
clone_size: -
j_call: TRBJ2-1
v_call: TRBV12-5

cdr3_nt: TGTGCCAGCAGCTTAGGAACTTCTGGGCTCAACAATGAGCAGTTCTTC
cdr3_aa: CASSLGTSGLNNEQFF
d_call: -
clone_size: -
j_call: TRBJ2-1
v_call: TRBV11-3

cdr3_nt: TGCAGTGCTAGAGTCGGGGGAGGCCCTATCTTC
cdr3_aa: CSARVGGGPIF
d_call: -
clone_size: -
j_call: TRBJ2-4
v_call: TRBV20-1

cdr3_nt: TGTGCCACCAGTGACCCAGGACTAGGGCAAGAGACCCAGTACTTC
cdr3_aa: CATSDPGLGQETQYF
d_call: TRBD2
clone_size: -
j_call: TRBJ2-5
v_call: TRBV24-1

cdr3_nt: TGTGCCAGCAGCCAGAGGACTGGCTATTTAGAGACCCAGTACTTC
cdr3_aa: CASSQRTGYLETQYF
d_call: -
clone_size: -
j_call: TRBJ2-5
v_call: TRBV14

cdr3_nt: TGTGCCAGCAGTGAAGATGGGGCGGGACCCTACGAGCAGTACTTC
cdr3_aa: CASSEDGAGPYEQYF
d_call: -
clone_size: -
j_call: TRBJ2-7
v_call: TRBV6-1

cdr3_nt: TGTGCCACCAGCTCCTCGGACAGGGGTAACTATGGCTACACCTTC
cdr3_aa: CATSSSDRGNYGYTF
d_call: TRBD1
clone_size: -
j_call: TRBJ1-2
v_call: TRBV24-1

cdr3_nt: TGTGCCAGCAGGGCCAGGTTCACAGATACGCAGTATTTT
cdr3_aa: CASRARFTDTQYF
d_call: -
clone_size: -
j_call: TRBJ2-3
v_call: TRBV12-3/TRBV12-4

cdr3_nt: TGCGCCAGCAGCCAATACTATAGCGGGAGTGGCGAGCAGTTCTTC
cdr3_aa: CASSQYYSGSGEQFF
d_call: TRBD2
clone_size: once
j_call: TRBJ2-1
v_call: TRBV4-3

cdr3_nt: TGTGCCAGCAGCTCCCCGGGCAGCCCGGTGGCTAGCGGGAGGGCCGCTTACACAGATACGCAGTATTTT
cdr3_aa: CASSSPGSPVASGRAAYTDTQYF
d_call: TRBD2
clone_size: -
j_call: TRBJ2-3
v_call: TRBV9

cdr3_nt: TGTGCCAGCAGTCGGCCGGGGACTGGGGCCAACGTCCTGACTTTC
cdr3_aa: CASSRPGTGANVLTF
d_call: -
clone_size: -
j_call: TRBJ2-6
v_call: TRBV28

cdr3_nt: TGTGCCAGTAGTATACTCGGCGGGAGGAGGTTAAATGAGCAGTTCTTC
cdr3_aa: CASSILGGRRLNEQFF
d_call: TRBD2
clone_size: -
j_call: TRBJ2-1
v_call: TRBV19

cdr3_nt: TGTGCCACCAGTGAGCCGACAGGGGCCGTAGAGCAGTTCTTC
cdr3_aa: CATSEPTGAVEQFF
d_call: TRBD1
clone_size: -
j_call: TRBJ2-1
v_call: TRBV24-1

cdr3_nt: TGTGCCAGCAGCTCCAGGGGGGCAGGGGGTATCGATACGCAGTATTTT
cdr3_aa: CASSSRGAGGIDTQYF
d_call: -
clone_size: -
j_call: TRBJ2-3
v_call: TRBV7-2

cdr3_nt: TGCGCCAGCAGCCCGGGGACAGTCGGCACCGGGGAGCTGTTTTTT
cdr3_aa: CASSPGTVGTGELFF
d_call: TRBD1
clone_size: -
j_call: TRBJ2-2
v_call: TRBV5-1

cdr3_nt: TGTGCCAGCAGTTCTCCAGTGTACTATGGCTACACCTTC
cdr3_aa: CASSSPVYYGYTF
d_call: -
clone_size: -
j_call: TRBJ1-2
v_call: TRBV28

cdr3_nt: TGTGCCAGCAGCCAGACGTGGACAGGGGGCGGCGAGACCCAGTACTTC
cdr3_aa: CASSQTWTGGGETQYF
d_call: TRBD1
clone_size: -
j_call: TRBJ2-5
v_call: TRBV14

cdr3_nt: TGTGCCAGCTCACTGGGTTTGAAAGCGGGAGGAAATTCCTACGAGCAGTACTTC
cdr3_aa: CASSLGLKAGGNSYEQYF
d_call: TRBD2
clone_size: -
j_call: TRBJ2-7
v_call: TRBV18

cdr3_nt: TGTGCCAGCAGTCCAACAGGGGGCGCTTGGTATGGCTACACCTTC
cdr3_aa: CASSPTGGAWYGYTF
d_call: TRBD1
clone_size: once
j_call: TRBJ1-2
v_call: TRBV27

cdr3_nt: TGTGCCAGTAATCCAAGGGGACAGGGCGGTGAAAAACTGTTTTTT
cdr3_aa: CASNPRGQGGEKLFF
d_call: TRBD1
clone_size: -
j_call: TRBJ1-4
v_call: TRBV19

cdr3_nt: TGTGCCAGTAGTATTCCAGGGACCTACAATGAGCAGTTCTTC
cdr3_aa: CASSIPGTYNEQFF
d_call: -
clone_size: -
j_call: TRBJ2-1
v_call: TRBV19

cdr3_nt: TGTGCCAGCAGCCCTTCCTGGACAGCTCAAGAGACCCAGTACTTC
cdr3_aa: CASSPSWTAQETQYF
d_call: -
clone_size: -
j_call: TRBJ2-5
v_call: TRBV11-3

cdr3_nt: TGTGCCAGCAGCGTATTGGGACTAGCGGGCGAAGAGACCCAGTACTTC
cdr3_aa: CASSVLGLAGEETQYF
d_call: TRBD2
clone_size: -
j_call: TRBJ2-5
v_call: TRBV5-4

cdr3_nt: TGTGCCAGCAGATCTAACCAACAGGGGGCTCTGTACTTC
cdr3_aa: CASRSNQQGALYF
d_call: TRBD1
clone_size: -
j_call: TRBJ2-7
v_call: TRBV28

cdr3_nt: TGTGCCAGCAGTTACTCGTATAACACTGAAGCTTTCTTT
cdr3_aa: CASSYSYNTEAFF
d_call: -
clone_size: -
j_call: TRBJ1-1
v_call: TRBV6-2/TRBV6-3